The clone carrying this TCR beta chain showed up just a few times. TCRdb recomputed calls from the reads with MiXCR, one row per CDR3 protein. Of around 740,000 distinct CDR3 sequences listed, roughly a third are singletons. This specimen comes from a study of T cell repertoires in cytomegalovirus infection. V was trimmed by 3 bases and J by 4 bases, leaving 15 bases between them. Looked up from germline, CDR1 is LNHNV and CDR2 is YYDKDF (reference sequence). CDR3 length equals 15 residues. The source of this sequence is a human donor in good health (CMV status not recorded). Some clones in this sample may be carry-over from other donors' samples. Specimen: PBMCs. J is TRBJ1-2 and V is TRBV15; a possible D gene is TRBD1 (5 bases). The CDR3 coding sequence is TGTGCCACCAGCAGGAGGGGAGACAGTGGCTATGGCTACACCTTC. Translating gives CATSRRGDSGYGYTF.